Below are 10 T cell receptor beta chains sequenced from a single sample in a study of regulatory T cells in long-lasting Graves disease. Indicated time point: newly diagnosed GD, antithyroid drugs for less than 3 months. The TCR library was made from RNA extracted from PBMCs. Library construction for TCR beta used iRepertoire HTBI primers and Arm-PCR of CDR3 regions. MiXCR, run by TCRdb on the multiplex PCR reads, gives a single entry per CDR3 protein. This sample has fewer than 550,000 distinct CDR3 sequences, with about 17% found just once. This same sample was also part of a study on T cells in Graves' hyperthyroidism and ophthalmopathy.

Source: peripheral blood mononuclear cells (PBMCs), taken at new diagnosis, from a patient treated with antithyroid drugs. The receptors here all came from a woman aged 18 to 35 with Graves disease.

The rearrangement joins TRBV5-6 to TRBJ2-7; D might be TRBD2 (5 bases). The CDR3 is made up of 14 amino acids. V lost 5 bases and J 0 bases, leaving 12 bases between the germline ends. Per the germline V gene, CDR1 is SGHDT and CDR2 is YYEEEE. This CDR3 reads CASSEAGISYEQYF. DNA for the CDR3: TGTGCCAGCAGTGAAGCCGGGATCTCCTACGAGCAGTACTTC.

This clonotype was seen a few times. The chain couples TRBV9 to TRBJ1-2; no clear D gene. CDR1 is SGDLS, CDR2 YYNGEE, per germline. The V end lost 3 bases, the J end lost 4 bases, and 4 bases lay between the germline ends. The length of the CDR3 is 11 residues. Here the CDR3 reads CASSGIYGYTF. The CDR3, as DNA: TGTGCCAGCAGCGGGATCTATGGCTACACCTTC.

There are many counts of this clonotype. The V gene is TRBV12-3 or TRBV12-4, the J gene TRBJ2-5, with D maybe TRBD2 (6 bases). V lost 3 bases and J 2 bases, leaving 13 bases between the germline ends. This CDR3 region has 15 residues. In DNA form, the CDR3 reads TGTGCCAGCAGTTTCTGGGAGGACGAGCAAGAGACCCAGTACTTC. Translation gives CASSFWEDEQETQYF.

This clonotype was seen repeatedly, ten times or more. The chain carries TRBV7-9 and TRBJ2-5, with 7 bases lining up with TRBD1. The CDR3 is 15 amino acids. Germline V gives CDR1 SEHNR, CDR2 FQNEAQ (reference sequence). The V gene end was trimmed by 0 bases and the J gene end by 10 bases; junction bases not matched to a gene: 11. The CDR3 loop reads CASSLASWNQGDQYF. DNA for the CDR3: TGTGCCAGCAGCTTAGCGTCCTGGAACCAGGGGGACCAGTACTTC.

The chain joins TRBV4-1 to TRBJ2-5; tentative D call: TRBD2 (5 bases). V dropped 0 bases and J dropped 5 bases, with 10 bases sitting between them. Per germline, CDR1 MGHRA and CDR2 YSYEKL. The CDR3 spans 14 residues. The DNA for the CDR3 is TGCGCCAGCAGCCAAGAGCCGACGGGGGAGACCCAGTACTTC. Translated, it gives CASSQEPTGETQYF.

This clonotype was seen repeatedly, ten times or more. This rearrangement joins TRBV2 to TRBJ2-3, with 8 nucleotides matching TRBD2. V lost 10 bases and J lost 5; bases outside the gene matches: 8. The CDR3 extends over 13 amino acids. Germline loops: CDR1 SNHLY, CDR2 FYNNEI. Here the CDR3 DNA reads TGTGCCAACAAGCGGGAGAGGGAAGATACGCAGTATTTT. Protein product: CANKREREDTQYF.

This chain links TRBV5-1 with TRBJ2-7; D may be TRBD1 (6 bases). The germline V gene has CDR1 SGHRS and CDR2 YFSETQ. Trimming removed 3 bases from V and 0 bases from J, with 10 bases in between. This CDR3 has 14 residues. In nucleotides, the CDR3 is TGCGCCAGCAGCTATCGGGACACCTCCTACGAGCAGTACTTC. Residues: CASSYRDTSYEQYF.

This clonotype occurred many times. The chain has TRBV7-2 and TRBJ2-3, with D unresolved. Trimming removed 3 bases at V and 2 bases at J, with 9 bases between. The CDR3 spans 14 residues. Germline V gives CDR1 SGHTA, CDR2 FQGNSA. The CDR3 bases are TGTGCCAGCAGCTTTCCTGGTTTCACAGATACGCAGTATTTT. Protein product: CASSFPGFTDTQYF.

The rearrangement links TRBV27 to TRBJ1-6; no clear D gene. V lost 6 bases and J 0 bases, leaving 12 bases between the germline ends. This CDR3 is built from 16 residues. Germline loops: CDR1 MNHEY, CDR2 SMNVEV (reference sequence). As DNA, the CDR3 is TGTGCCAGCAGCCATACCGTGAGCTCCTATAATTCACCCCTCCACTTT. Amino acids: CASSHTVSSYNSPLHF.

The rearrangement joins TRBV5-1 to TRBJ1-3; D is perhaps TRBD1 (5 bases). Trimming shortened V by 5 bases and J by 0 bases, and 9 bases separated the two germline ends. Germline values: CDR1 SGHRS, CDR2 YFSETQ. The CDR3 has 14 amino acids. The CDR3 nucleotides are TGCGCCAGCAGGGCGGGACTCTCTGGAAACACCATATATTTT. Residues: CASRAGLSGNTIYF.